The clone carrying this T cell receptor beta chain was seen only once. This sample was included in a study of shared clonotypes between healthy human individuals. Study in general: Per-donor plates numbered three CD4 naive, three CD4 memory, two CD8 naive and one CD8 memory.

The CDR3 runs to 15 residues. The germline V gene has CDR1 MNHNS and CDR2 SASEGT. Trimming pared 5 bases from V and 3 bases from J, leaving 17 bases between. Sorted-subset replicate PCRs used 200 ng DNA, approximately 33,000 T cell genomes. TCRdb's table, derived via immunoSEQ multiplex PCR, lists solely in-frame clones and lacks some. The sample contains 950,000 to 1,100,000 clones, approximately 80% of which appear only once. A split of CD4+ cells into CD45RA+ naive and CD45RA-negative memory subsets was performed. The origin of this receptor is a man between 18 and 35 years old in good health. Some clones in this sample may be carry-over from other donors' samples. The sequencing sample was made of memory CD4+ T cells from PBMCs. Documented subset: CD45RA-negative fraction. The chain joins TRBV6-1 to TRBJ2-7, with a tentative D call TRBD1 (5 bases). The chain's CDR3 is CASSFYFRGLYEQYF. In DNA form, the CDR3 reads TGTGCCAGCAGTTTTTATTTTAGGGGCCTCTACGAGCAGTACTTC.